Listed below are T cell receptor beta chains from one sample, sequenced in a study of T cell clonotyping in hematopoietic cell transplantation. Clones were read by immunoSEQ multiplex PCR, and TCRdb kept only the in-frame ones, dropping some. The repertoire has approximately 80,000 clones, around 96% of them found once; the top ten carry 1.5% to 2%. Sequences were derived from peripheral blood mononuclear cells, sampled before stem cell transplant. These receptors were obtained from a woman between 50 and 59 years old with acute myeloid leukemia. Some clones in this sample may be carry-over from other donors' samples. Both conserved end residues are trimmed from each CDR3. Each record gives: V gene, CDR3 protein.

V gene: TRBV2; CDR3 protein: ASSLSSGANVLT
V gene: TRBV10-3; CDR3 protein: AISTGTGPYEQY
V gene: TRBV25-1; CDR3 protein: ASSGTGFVYGYT
V gene: TRBV19; CDR3 protein: ASSQDSPNQPQH
V gene: TRBV30; CDR3 protein: AWSATQETQY
V gene: TRBV19; CDR3 protein: ASQWGAGVYEQY
V gene: TRBV5-4; CDR3 protein: ASSQTLNTEAF
V gene: TRBV6-4; CDR3 protein: ASSDSRGGHNEQF
V gene: TRBV14; CDR3 protein: ASSGQGLLSTDTQY
V gene: TRBV6-1; CDR3 protein: ASSGQGWQPQH
V gene: TRBV13; CDR3 protein: ASSLYRSGRAYEQY
V gene: TRBV29-1; CDR3 protein: STTGQTSYEQY
V gene: TRBV10-3; CDR3 protein: ATTPGSLKLF
V gene: TRBV29-1; CDR3 protein: SVGGGQSPIYEQY
V gene: TRBV20-1; CDR3 protein: SATQTDTQY
V gene: TRBV7-3; CDR3 protein: ASSKTSGDTQY
V gene: TRBV20-1; CDR3 protein: SANGGYT
V gene: TRBV19; CDR3 protein: ASSIDLWDPGQSSYEQY
V gene: TRBV2; CDR3 protein: ASSDHRNTEAF
V gene: TRBV9; CDR3 protein: ASSGSKGGGGPDTQY
V gene: TRBV5-1; CDR3 protein: ASSLEVQNTEAF
V gene: TRBV5-1; CDR3 protein: ASSPEGGRWYEQY
V gene: TRBV13; CDR3 protein: ASSLRTGSSPYEQY
V gene: TRBV11-2; CDR3 protein: ASSLVRMAYEQY
V gene: TRBV5-6; CDR3 protein: ASSLGPTNEKLF
V gene: TRBV6-5; CDR3 protein: ASSYSPQGARGYT
V gene: TRBV15; CDR3 protein: ATPETRGGDEDTQY
V gene: TRBV4-1; CDR3 protein: ASSQDSGTGSYGYT
V gene: TRBV30; CDR3 protein: AWSVRQGGEQY
V gene: TRBV2; CDR3 protein: ASSGQFQPQH
V gene: TRBV14; CDR3 protein: ASSSLRPGQGRFNTEAF
V gene: TRBV5-1; CDR3 protein: ASSRGQTTFNYGYT
V gene: TRBV30; CDR3 protein: AGYNYGYT
V gene: TRBV7-9; CDR3 protein: ASSSGGDQPQH
V gene: TRBV4-2; CDR3 protein: ASSQVASGGETQY
V gene: TRBV7-8; CDR3 protein: ASNSLGYEQY